This T cell receptor (beta chain) was identified in a study of a mutant IDH1 vaccine in newly diagnosed glioma. This table comes from immunoSEQ multiplex PCR, and its TCRdb copy is limited to in-frame clones, with some not included. The sample consists of around 54,000 clones, roughly four fifths of them appearing once. As to time point: week 47, end of study. Vaccination used 300 ug of mutant IDH1 20-mer peptide per dose, with topical imiquimod. Per the germline V gene, CDR1 is SNHLY and CDR2 is FYNNEI. This CDR3 has 14 amino acids. V lost 6 bases to trimming and J lost 8 bases, with 14 bases between them. The sample holds one count of this clone. Its antigen remains unknown.

This TCR derives from a woman aged 50 to 65 with glioma. The material was PBMCs, obtained from a glioma patient whose treatment included an IDH1 peptide vaccine. This rearrangement joins TRBV2 to TRBJ1-6; D gene unclear. The CDR3 DNA sequence: TGTGCCAGCAGCGTCATTGTGGCCGATTCACCCCTCCACTTT. As protein: CASSVIVADSPLHF.